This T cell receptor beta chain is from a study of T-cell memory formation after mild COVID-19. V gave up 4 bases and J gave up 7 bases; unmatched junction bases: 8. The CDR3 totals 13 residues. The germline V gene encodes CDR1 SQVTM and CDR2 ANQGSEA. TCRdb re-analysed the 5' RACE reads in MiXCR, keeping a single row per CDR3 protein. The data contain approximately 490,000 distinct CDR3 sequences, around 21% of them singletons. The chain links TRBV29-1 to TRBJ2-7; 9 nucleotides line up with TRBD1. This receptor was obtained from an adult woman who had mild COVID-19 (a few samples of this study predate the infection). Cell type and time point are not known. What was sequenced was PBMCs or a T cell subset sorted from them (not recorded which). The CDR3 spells CSVAGTGMGEQYF. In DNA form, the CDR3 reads TGCAGCGTTGCCGGGACAGGGATGGGAGAGCAGTACTTC.